A selection of T cell receptor beta chains follows, all from one sample in a study of blood T cells in healthy people across ages. From the 5' RACE reads, TCRdb called clonotypes with MiXCR, one entry per CDR3 protein. Of 700,000 to 850,000 distinct CDR3 sequences listed, about 55% are singletons. Sequenced material: blood. The receptors stem from a man at least 80 years old in good health. Both conserved end residues are part of each CDR3. D genes are given only for firm matches. Some rows have no size entry. The others give once, few or many, or a class for an expanded clone.

v_gene: TRBV5-6; len: 12; j_gene: TRBJ2-1; abundance: NA; d_gene: NA; CDR3nt: TGTGCCAGCAGCTTTCGTCCCAATGAGCAGTTCTTC; CDR3aa: CASSFRPNEQFF
v_gene: TRBV6-5; len: 12; j_gene: TRBJ1-1; abundance: NA; d_gene: TRBD1; CDR3nt: TGTGCCAGCAGTTCAAGACAGGGAGCAGCTTTCTTT; CDR3aa: CASSSRQGAAFF
v_gene: TRBV27; len: 14; j_gene: TRBJ2-5; abundance: NA; d_gene: NA; CDR3nt: TGTGCCAGCAGTCCCAGACGCTCTGCCGAGACCCAGTACTTC; CDR3aa: CASSPRRSAETQYF
v_gene: TRBV6-1; len: 17; j_gene: TRBJ1-4; abundance: few; d_gene: TRBD1; CDR3nt: TGTGCCAGCAGTGAAGACCGGACTGTAAACAGGGGTGAAAAACTGTTTTTT; CDR3aa: CASSEDRTVNRGEKLFF
v_gene: TRBV24-1; len: 18; j_gene: TRBJ2-1; abundance: NA; d_gene: NA; CDR3nt: TGTGCCACCAGTGATCCCCGCCCAGGGGTGCTAAGCGACAATGAGCAGTTCTTC; CDR3aa: CATSDPRPGVLSDNEQFF
v_gene: TRBV3-1; len: 14; j_gene: TRBJ2-7; abundance: NA; d_gene: TRBD1; CDR3nt: TGTGCCAGCAGCCAGGACAGGGGTTCCTACGAGCAGTACTTC; CDR3aa: CASSQDRGSYEQYF
v_gene: TRBV5-1; len: 13; j_gene: TRBJ1-5; abundance: NA; d_gene: NA; CDR3nt: TGCGCCAGCAGCTTCGGGCGTAATCAGCCCCAGCATTTT; CDR3aa: CASSFGRNQPQHF
v_gene: TRBV3-1; len: 17; j_gene: TRBJ2-6; abundance: NA; d_gene: TRBD1; CDR3nt: TGTGCCAGCAGCCGGGGACAGGGGATGGATGGGGCCAACGTCCTGACTTTC; CDR3aa: CASSRGQGMDGANVLTF
v_gene: TRBV24-1; len: 13; j_gene: TRBJ2-6; abundance: NA; d_gene: NA; CDR3nt: TGTGCCACCATGCAGTCTGGGGCCAACGTCCTGACTTTC; CDR3aa: CATMQSGANVLTF
v_gene: TRBV5-5; len: 14; j_gene: TRBJ2-1; abundance: NA; d_gene: NA; CDR3nt: TGTGCCAGCGATCCCCAACTAGCCACCAATGAGCAGTTCTTC; CDR3aa: CASDPQLATNEQFF
v_gene: TRBV7-6; len: 13; j_gene: TRBJ2-3; abundance: NA; d_gene: NA; CDR3nt: TGTGCCAGCAGCTTAGAATTAGGCAGATACGCGTATTTT; CDR3aa: CASSLELGRYAYF
v_gene: TRBV3-1; len: 12; j_gene: TRBJ2-5; abundance: NA; d_gene: NA; CDR3nt: TGTGCCAGCAGCCAACTTCAAAGGGCCCAGTACTTC; CDR3aa: CASSQLQRAQYF
v_gene: TRBV15; len: 16; j_gene: TRBJ2-7; abundance: NA; d_gene: NA; CDR3nt: TGTGCCACCAGCGACGGGGACGGAAGGAGGGTCTACGAGCAGTACTTC; CDR3aa: CATSDGDGRRVYEQYF
v_gene: TRBV6-5; len: 13; j_gene: TRBJ2-7; abundance: few; d_gene: NA; CDR3nt: TGTGCCAGCAGTGACACCTTGTTGACAGAGCAGTACTTC; CDR3aa: CASSDTLLTEQYF
v_gene: TRBV14; len: 14; j_gene: TRBJ2-7; abundance: few; d_gene: NA; CDR3nt: TGTGCCAGCAGCCTGCATCTGAGCTCCTACGAGCAGTACTTC; CDR3aa: CASSLHLSSYEQYF
v_gene: TRBV6-4; len: 15; j_gene: TRBJ2-1; abundance: NA; d_gene: TRBD1; CDR3nt: TGTGCCAGCAGTGACTCGACAGGGGGCTACAATGAGCAGTTCTTC; CDR3aa: CASSDSTGGYNEQFF
v_gene: TRBV12-3/TRBV12-4; len: 15; j_gene: TRBJ2-1; abundance: few; d_gene: TRBD2; CDR3nt: TGTGCCAGCAGCCCGGGACTAGCGTACTACAATGAGCAGTTCTTC; CDR3aa: CASSPGLAYYNEQFF
v_gene: TRBV24-1; len: 15; j_gene: TRBJ1-5; abundance: NA; d_gene: NA; CDR3nt: TGTGCCACCAGTGCCTCCGGGCAGGGCAATCAGCCCCAGCATTTT; CDR3aa: CATSASGQGNQPQHF
v_gene: TRBV29-1; len: 13; j_gene: TRBJ2-3; abundance: NA; d_gene: NA; CDR3nt: TGCAGCGTTGGAAGCAGGGAGCACAGATACGCGTATTTT; CDR3aa: CSVGSREHRYAYF
v_gene: TRBV29-1; len: 14; j_gene: TRBJ1-1; abundance: few; d_gene: NA; CDR3nt: TGCAGCGGATCACTCAGGGCCTTGAACACTGAAGCTTTCTTT; CDR3aa: CSGSLRALNTEAFF
v_gene: TRBV6-6; len: 14; j_gene: TRBJ1-5; abundance: NA; d_gene: NA; CDR3nt: TGTGCCAGCAGTTCATCGGGTAGCAATCAGCCCCAGCATTTT; CDR3aa: CASSSSGSNQPQHF
v_gene: TRBV3-1; len: 16; j_gene: TRBJ2-1; abundance: few; d_gene: NA; CDR3nt: TGTGCCAGCAGCGACGGGACTGCCGGCTCCTACAATGAGCAGTTCTTC; CDR3aa: CASSDGTAGSYNEQFF
v_gene: TRBV20-1; len: 14; j_gene: TRBJ1-6; abundance: NA; d_gene: NA; CDR3nt: TGCAGTGCTAGCCCGACGAGGGGACGTTTGGCCCTCCACTTT; CDR3aa: CSASPTRGRLALHF
v_gene: TRBV27; len: 15; j_gene: TRBJ1-6; abundance: NA; d_gene: NA; CDR3nt: TGTGCCAGCGGGGCCTTTGAGGGAAAAAATTCACCCCTCCACTTT; CDR3aa: CASGAFEGKNSPLHF
v_gene: TRBV5-1; len: 15; j_gene: TRBJ2-7; abundance: NA; d_gene: NA; CDR3nt: TGCGCCAGCAGCCCTAGACAATGGGTTAGTTCCGAGCAGTACTTC; CDR3aa: CASSPRQWVSSEQYF
v_gene: TRBV2; len: 16; j_gene: TRBJ2-1; abundance: NA; d_gene: NA; CDR3nt: TGTGCCAGCAGTGAGTTTGCGGAGATACTCTACAATGAGCAGTTCTTC; CDR3aa: CASSEFAEILYNEQFF
v_gene: TRBV28; len: 16; j_gene: TRBJ2-4; abundance: NA; d_gene: TRBD1; CDR3nt: TGTGCCAGCAGTTTAAACTTTGGGACAGGGTATGGGGAGCAGTACTTC; CDR3aa: CASSLNFGTGYGEQYF
v_gene: TRBV20-1; len: 16; j_gene: TRBJ2-5; abundance: NA; d_gene: TRBD1; CDR3nt: TGCAGTGCCGCCCCCACCCTCGGGACAGAAAAAGAGACCCAGTACTTC; CDR3aa: CSAAPTLGTEKETQYF
v_gene: TRBV7-2; len: 16; j_gene: TRBJ2-1; abundance: few; d_gene: TRBD2; CDR3nt: TGTGCCAGCAGCTTACTTGGACTAGCGGAACTTAATGAGCAGTTCTTC; CDR3aa: CASSLLGLAELNEQFF
v_gene: TRBV29-1; len: 10; j_gene: TRBJ1-1; abundance: NA; d_gene: TRBD1; CDR3nt: TGCAGCGCAGGGACAGCTGAAGCTTTCTTT; CDR3aa: CSAGTAEAFF
v_gene: TRBV6-5; len: 17; j_gene: TRBJ2-1; abundance: few; d_gene: NA; CDR3nt: TGTGCCAGCAGTTACTCGAGGCAGGGCCGAAGGTACAATGAGCAGTTCTTC; CDR3aa: CASSYSRQGRRYNEQFF
v_gene: TRBV24-1; len: 17; j_gene: TRBJ2-1; abundance: once; d_gene: NA; CDR3nt: TGTGCCACCAGTGATTTAGGGAGGGGGAGAGGGCACAATGAGCAGTTCTTC; CDR3aa: CATSDLGRGRGHNEQFF
v_gene: TRBV27; len: 15; j_gene: TRBJ2-7; abundance: NA; d_gene: NA; CDR3nt: TGTGCCAGCAGTACAACAGGGACCTCCCTACGCGGGCAGTACTTC; CDR3aa: CASSTTGTSLRGQYF
v_gene: TRBV20-1; len: 15; j_gene: TRBJ2-1; abundance: few; d_gene: NA; CDR3nt: TGCAGTGCTAGAGGAGGAGGGCACGACTACAATGAGCAGTTCTTC; CDR3aa: CSARGGGHDYNEQFF
v_gene: TRBV7-9; len: 13; j_gene: TRBJ2-5; abundance: NA; d_gene: NA; CDR3nt: TGTGCCAGCAGCTTATTAGGGGCTGAGACCCAGTACTTC; CDR3aa: CASSLLGAETQYF
v_gene: TRBV6-5; len: 13; j_gene: TRBJ2-7; abundance: NA; d_gene: NA; CDR3nt: TGTGCCAGCAGCGGACGTGTCCCGTACGAGCAGTACTTC; CDR3aa: CASSGRVPYEQYF
v_gene: TRBV3-1; len: 11; j_gene: TRBJ2-1; abundance: few; d_gene: NA; CDR3nt: TGTGCCAGCAGCGGGGTGGGGGAGCAGTTCTTC; CDR3aa: CASSGVGEQFF
v_gene: TRBV5-1; len: 17; j_gene: TRBJ1-1; abundance: NA; d_gene: TRBD1; CDR3nt: TGCGCCAGCAGGGCTGTCACAGGGGGCGCCTCGAACACTGAAGCTTTCTTT; CDR3aa: CASRAVTGGASNTEAFF
v_gene: TRBV27; len: 14; j_gene: TRBJ2-7; abundance: NA; d_gene: TRBD1; CDR3nt: TGTGCCAGCAGTCGGGACAGTTTCTCCTACGAGCAGTACTTC; CDR3aa: CASSRDSFSYEQYF
v_gene: TRBV2; len: 15; j_gene: TRBJ2-3; abundance: NA; d_gene: TRBD2; CDR3nt: TGTGCCAGCAGTGAACTAGCGGGGGGCATGGGAGACGCGTATTTT; CDR3aa: CASSELAGGMGDAYF
v_gene: TRBV7-8; len: 13; j_gene: TRBJ2-7; abundance: NA; d_gene: NA; CDR3nt: TGTGCCAGCAGCTTAGCCCCGAGCTCCGAGCAGTACTTC; CDR3aa: CASSLAPSSEQYF
v_gene: TRBV7-3; len: 15; j_gene: TRBJ2-6; abundance: NA; d_gene: NA; CDR3nt: TGTGCCAGCAGCCGACGGCCTTCTGGGGCCAACGTCCTGACTTTC; CDR3aa: CASSRRPSGANVLTF
v_gene: TRBV6-1; len: 11; j_gene: TRBJ1-5; abundance: NA; d_gene: NA; CDR3nt: TGTGCCAGCACCCATAGTGGTCCCCAGCATTTT; CDR3aa: CASTHSGPQHF
v_gene: TRBV24-1; len: 15; j_gene: TRBJ2-5; abundance: NA; d_gene: NA; CDR3nt: TGTGCCACCAGTGATTTTGGGCAGGGGCAGGGGACTCAGTACTTC; CDR3aa: CATSDFGQGQGTQYF
v_gene: TRBV10-3; len: 14; j_gene: TRBJ2-1; abundance: NA; d_gene: NA; CDR3nt: TGTGCCATCAGTGAGCTGTCTCCCTACAATGAGCAGTTCTTC; CDR3aa: CAISELSPYNEQFF
v_gene: TRBV29-1; len: 11; j_gene: TRBJ2-7; abundance: NA; d_gene: NA; CDR3nt: TGCAGCGGAAGCATACAGGATGAGCAGTACTTC; CDR3aa: CSGSIQDEQYF
v_gene: TRBV3-1; len: 14; j_gene: TRBJ2-4; abundance: NA; d_gene: NA; CDR3nt: TGTGCCAGCACCCCGGGGCTAGCCAAAAACATTCAGTACTTC; CDR3aa: CASTPGLAKNIQYF
v_gene: TRBV24-1; len: 16; j_gene: TRBJ2-1; abundance: NA; d_gene: NA; CDR3nt: TGTGCCACCAGTATGCCGGGACTCCAATCCTACAATGAGCAGTTCTTC; CDR3aa: CATSMPGLQSYNEQFF
v_gene: TRBV6-6; len: 15; j_gene: TRBJ1-1; abundance: NA; d_gene: NA; CDR3nt: TGTGCCAGCAGTTATGGGTGGGCTATGAACACTGAAGCTTTCTTT; CDR3aa: CASSYGWAMNTEAFF
v_gene: TRBV6-5; len: 12; j_gene: TRBJ1-1; abundance: NA; d_gene: NA; CDR3nt: TGTGCCAGCAGTTACGGGGGCCTTGAAGCTTTCTTT; CDR3aa: CASSYGGLEAFF
v_gene: TRBV2; len: 15; j_gene: TRBJ2-1; abundance: NA; d_gene: NA; CDR3nt: TGTGCCAGCAGGGGGGGGGCACCGGAGTGGAATGAGCAGTTCTTC; CDR3aa: CASRGGAPEWNEQFF
v_gene: TRBV6-1; len: 15; j_gene: TRBJ1-4; abundance: few; d_gene: TRBD1; CDR3nt: TGTGCCAGCACCGGAACGACAGGGAATGCGGAAAAACTGTTTTTT; CDR3aa: CASTGTTGNAEKLFF